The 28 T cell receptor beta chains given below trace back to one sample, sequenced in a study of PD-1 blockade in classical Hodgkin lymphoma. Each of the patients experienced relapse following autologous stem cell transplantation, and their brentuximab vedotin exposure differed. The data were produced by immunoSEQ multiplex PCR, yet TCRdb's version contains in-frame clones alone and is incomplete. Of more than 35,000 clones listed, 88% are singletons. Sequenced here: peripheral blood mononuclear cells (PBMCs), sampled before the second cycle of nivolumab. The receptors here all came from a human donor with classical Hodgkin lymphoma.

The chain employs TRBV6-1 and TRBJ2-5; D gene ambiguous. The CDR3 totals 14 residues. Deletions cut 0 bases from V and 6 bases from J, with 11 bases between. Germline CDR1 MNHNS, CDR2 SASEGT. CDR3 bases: TGTGCCAGCAGTGAAGCATCGGTCGCTCAGACCCAGTACTTC. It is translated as CASSEASVAQTQYF.

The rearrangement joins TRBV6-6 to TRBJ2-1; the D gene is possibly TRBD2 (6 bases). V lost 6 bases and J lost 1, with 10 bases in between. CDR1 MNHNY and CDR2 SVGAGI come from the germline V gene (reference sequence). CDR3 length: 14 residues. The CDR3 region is CASSPSESYNEQFF. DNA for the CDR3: TGTGCCAGCAGCCCTAGCGAGTCCTACAATGAGCAGTTCTTC.

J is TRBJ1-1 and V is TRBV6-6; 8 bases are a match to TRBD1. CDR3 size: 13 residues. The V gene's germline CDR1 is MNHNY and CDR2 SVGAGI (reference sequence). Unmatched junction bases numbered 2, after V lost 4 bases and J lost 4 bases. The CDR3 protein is CASSFTGGTEAFF. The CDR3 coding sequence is TGTGCCAGCAGTTTTACAGGGGGCACTGAAGCTTTCTTT.

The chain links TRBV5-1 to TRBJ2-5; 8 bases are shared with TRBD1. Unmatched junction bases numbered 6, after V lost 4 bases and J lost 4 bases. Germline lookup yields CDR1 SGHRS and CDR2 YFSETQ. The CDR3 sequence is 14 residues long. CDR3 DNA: TGCGCCAGCAGCGCCGACAGGGGTGGAGAGACCCAGTACTTC. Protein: CASSADRGGETQYF.

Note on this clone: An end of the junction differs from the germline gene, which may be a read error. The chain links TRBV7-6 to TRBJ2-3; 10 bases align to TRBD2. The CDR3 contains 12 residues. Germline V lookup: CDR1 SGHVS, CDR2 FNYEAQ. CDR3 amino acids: CASNLAGGTQYF. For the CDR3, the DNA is TGTGCCAGCAACTTAGCGGGAGGTACGCAGTATTTT.

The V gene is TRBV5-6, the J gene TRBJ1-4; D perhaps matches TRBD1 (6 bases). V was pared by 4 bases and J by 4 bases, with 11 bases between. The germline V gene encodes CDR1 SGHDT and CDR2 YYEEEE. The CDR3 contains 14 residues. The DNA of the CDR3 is TGTGCCAGCAGCGGCAGGGGAGATAATGAAAAACTGTTTTTT. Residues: CASSGRGDNEKLFF.

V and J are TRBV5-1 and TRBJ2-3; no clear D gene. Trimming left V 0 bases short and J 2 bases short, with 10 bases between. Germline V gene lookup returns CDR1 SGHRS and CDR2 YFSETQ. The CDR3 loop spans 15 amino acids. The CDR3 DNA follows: TGCGCCAGCAGCTTGGCAGACTCTAACACAGATACGCAGTATTTT. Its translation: CASSLADSNTDTQYF.

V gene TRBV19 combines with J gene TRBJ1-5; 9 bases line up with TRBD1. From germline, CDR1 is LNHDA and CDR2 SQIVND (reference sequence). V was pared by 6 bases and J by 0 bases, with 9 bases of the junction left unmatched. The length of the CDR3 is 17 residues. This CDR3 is CASSLDRGRHSNQPQHF. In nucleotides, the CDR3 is TGTGCCAGTAGCCTGGACAGGGGTCGACATAGCAATCAGCCCCAGCATTTT.

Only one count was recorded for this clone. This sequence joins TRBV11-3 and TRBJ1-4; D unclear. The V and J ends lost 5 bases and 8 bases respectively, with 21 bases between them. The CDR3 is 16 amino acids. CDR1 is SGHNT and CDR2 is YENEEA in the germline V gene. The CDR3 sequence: CASSIQPTIFGEKLFF. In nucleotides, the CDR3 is TGTGCCAGCAGCATCCAACCAACAATATTCGGCGAAAAACTGTTTTTT.

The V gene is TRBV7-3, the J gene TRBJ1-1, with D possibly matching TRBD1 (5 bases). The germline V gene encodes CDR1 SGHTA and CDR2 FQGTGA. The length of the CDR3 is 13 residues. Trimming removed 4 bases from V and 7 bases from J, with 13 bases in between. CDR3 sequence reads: CASSSSRDGEAFF. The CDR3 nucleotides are TGTGCCAGCAGCTCATCACGGGACGGTGAAGCTTTCTTT.

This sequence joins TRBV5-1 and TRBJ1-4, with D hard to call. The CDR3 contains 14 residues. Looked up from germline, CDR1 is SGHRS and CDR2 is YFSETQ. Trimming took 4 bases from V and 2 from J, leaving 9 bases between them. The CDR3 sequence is CASSPPGTNEKLFF. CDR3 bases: TGCGCCAGCAGCCCACCGGGCACTAATGAAAAACTGTTTTTT.

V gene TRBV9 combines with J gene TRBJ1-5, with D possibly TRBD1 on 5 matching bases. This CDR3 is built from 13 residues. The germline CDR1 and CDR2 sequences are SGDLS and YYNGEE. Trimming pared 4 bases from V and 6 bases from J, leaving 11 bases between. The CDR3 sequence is CASSLAGTQPQHF. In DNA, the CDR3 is TGTGCCAGCAGCCTGGCGGGGACTCAGCCCCAGCATTTT. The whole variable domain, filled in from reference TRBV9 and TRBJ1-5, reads DSGVTQTPKHLITATGQRVTLRCSPRSGDLSVYWYQQSLDQGLQFLIQYYNGEERAKGNILERFSAQQFPDLHSELNLSSLELGDSALYFCASSLAGTQPQHFGDGTRLSIL.

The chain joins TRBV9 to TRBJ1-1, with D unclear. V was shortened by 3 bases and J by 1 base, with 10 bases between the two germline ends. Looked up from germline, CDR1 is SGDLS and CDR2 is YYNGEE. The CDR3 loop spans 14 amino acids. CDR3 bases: TGTGCCAGCAGCGCCGGCGGCGGGAACACTGAAGCTTTCTTT. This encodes CASSAGGGNTEAFF.

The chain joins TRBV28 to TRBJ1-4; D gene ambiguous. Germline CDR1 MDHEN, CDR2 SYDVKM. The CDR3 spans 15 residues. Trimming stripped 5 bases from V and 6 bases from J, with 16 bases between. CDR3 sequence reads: CASSPAGNQDEKLFF. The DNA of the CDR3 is TGTGCCAGCAGTCCAGCTGGAAATCAGGATGAAAAACTGTTTTTT.

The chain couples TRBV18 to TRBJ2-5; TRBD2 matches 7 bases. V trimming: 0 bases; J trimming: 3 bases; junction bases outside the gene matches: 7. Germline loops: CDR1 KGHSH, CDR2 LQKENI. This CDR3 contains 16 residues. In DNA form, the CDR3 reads TGTGCCAGCTCACCACCAAGGTCTAGCGGAGAAGAGACCCAGTACTTC. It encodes CASSPPRSSGEETQYF.

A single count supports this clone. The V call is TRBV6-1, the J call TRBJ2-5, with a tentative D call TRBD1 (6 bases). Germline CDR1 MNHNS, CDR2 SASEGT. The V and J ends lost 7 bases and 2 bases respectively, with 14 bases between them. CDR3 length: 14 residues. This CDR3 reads CASIDQGFQETQYF. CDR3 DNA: TGTGCCAGCATCGACCAGGGGTTTCAAGAGACCCAGTACTTC.

This CDR3 is CATSRDQNSQYF. CDR3 DNA: TGTGCCACCAGCAGAGATCAGAACAGTCAGTACTTC. This chain uses TRBV15 with TRBJ2-7; no clear D gene. The CDR3 spans 12 residues. The V gene lost 0 bases and the J gene lost 10 bases, with 10 bases spanning the gap. Germline-derived CDR1 and CDR2 are LNHNV and YYDKDF (reference sequence).

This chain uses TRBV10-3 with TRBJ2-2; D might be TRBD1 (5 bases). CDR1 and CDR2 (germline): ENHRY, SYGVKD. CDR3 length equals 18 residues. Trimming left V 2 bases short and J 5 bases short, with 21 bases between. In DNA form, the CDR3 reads TGTGCCATCAGTGAGCACCCCTCGTGGATAACAGGTACCGGGGAGCTGTTTTTT. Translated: CAISEHPSWITGTGELFF.

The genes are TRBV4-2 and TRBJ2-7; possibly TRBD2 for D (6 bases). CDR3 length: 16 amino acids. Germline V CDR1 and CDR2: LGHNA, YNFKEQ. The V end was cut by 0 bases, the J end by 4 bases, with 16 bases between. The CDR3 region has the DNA TGTGCCAGCAGCCAAGAAAAGGCGGGATCGCTTTACGAGCAGTACTTC. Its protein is CASSQEKAGSLYEQYF.

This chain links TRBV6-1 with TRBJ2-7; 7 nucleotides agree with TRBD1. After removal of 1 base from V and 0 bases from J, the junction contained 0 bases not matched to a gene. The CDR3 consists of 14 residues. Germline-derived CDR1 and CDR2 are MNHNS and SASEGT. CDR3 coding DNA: TGTGCCAGCAGTGAAGGGACAGGCTCCTACGAGCAGTACTTC. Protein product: CASSEGTGSYEQYF.

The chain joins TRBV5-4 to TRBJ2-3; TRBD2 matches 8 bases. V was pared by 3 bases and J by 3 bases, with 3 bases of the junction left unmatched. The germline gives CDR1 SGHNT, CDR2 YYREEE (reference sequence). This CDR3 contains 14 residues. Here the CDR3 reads CASSSSGSTDTQYF. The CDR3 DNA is TGTGCCAGCAGCTCCAGCGGGAGTACAGATACGCAGTATTTT.

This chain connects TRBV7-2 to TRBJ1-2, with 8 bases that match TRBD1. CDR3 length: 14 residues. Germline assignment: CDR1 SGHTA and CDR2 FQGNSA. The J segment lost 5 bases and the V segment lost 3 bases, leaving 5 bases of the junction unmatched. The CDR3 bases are TGTGCCAGCAGCTTGACAGGGGTAGGGTATGGCTACACCTTC. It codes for CASSLTGVGYGYTF. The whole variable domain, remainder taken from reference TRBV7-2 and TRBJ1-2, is GAGVSQSPSNKVTEKGKDVELRCDPISGHTALYWYRQSLGQGLEFLIYFQGNSAPDKSGLPSDRFSAERTGGSVSTLTIQRTQQEDSAVYLCASSLTGVGYGYTFGSGTRLTVV.

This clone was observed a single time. The CDR3 DNA is TGTGCCAGCAGTCGCCTTAGCGGGAGGGCCAGTACGCAGTATTTT. The encoded protein is CASSRLSGRASTQYF. This chain connects TRBV6-8 to TRBJ2-3; 11 bases agree with TRBD2. CDR3 length: 15 amino acids. Germline V lookup: CDR1 MNHGY, CDR2 SAAAGT. V dropped 5 bases and J dropped 8; count of bases not matched to a gene: 9.

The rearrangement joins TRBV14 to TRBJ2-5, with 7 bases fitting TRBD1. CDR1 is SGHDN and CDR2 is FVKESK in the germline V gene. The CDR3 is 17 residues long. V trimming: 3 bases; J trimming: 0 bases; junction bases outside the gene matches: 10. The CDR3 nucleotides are TGTGCCAGCAGCCAGACAGGACCACAGGGGTACCAAGAGACCCAGTACTTC. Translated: CASSQTGPQGYQETQYF.

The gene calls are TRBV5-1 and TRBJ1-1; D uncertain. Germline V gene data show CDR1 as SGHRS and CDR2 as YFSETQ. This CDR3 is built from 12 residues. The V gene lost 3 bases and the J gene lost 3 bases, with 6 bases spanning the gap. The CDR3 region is CASSSRYTEAFF. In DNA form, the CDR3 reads TGCGCCAGCAGCTCACGGTACACTGAAGCTTTCTTT.

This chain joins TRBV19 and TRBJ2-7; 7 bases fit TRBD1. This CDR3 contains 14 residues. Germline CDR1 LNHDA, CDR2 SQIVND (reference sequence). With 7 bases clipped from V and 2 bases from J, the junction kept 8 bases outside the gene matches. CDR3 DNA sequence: TGTGCCAGTAAAGCGGACAGGTTTCCCTACGAGCAGTACTTC. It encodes CASKADRFPYEQYF.

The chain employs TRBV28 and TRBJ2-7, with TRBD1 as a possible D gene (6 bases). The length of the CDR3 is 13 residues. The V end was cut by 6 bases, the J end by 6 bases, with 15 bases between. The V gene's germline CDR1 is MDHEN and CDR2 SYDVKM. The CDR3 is CASRYQGYREQYF. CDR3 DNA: TGTGCCAGCAGGTACCAGGGGTACCGCGAGCAGTACTTC.

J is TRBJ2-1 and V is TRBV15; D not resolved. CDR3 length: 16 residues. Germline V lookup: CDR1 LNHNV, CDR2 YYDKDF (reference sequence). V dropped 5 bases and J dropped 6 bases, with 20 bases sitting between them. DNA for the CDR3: TGTGCCACCAGCCCTGACCGAAGGATGGGTGGCAATGAGCAGTTCTTC. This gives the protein CATSPDRRMGGNEQFF. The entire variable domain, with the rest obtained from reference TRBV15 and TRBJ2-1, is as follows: DAMVIQNPRYQVTQFGKPVTLSCSQTLNHNVMYWYQQKSSQAPKLLFHYYDKDFNNEADTPDNFQSRRPNTSFCFLDIRSPGLGDTAMYLCATSPDRRMGGNEQFFGPGTRLTVL.